The TCR beta chain described here comes from a study of cytomegalovirus exposure and HLA in healthy donors. Study outcomes and limitations: Excluded: some indistinguishable V segments such as TRBV6-2 and TRBV6-3. Earlier findings revealed that most TCR beta V segments proved productive either about 87% or about 30% of the time.

The PCR made use of 60 Vbeta and 13 Jbeta primers. Authors' data handling: Later analysis identified tens of millions of unique TCR beta chains, roughly 11 million shared. Sequencing used immunoSEQ multiplex PCR; TCRdb keeps in-frame clones, though not all of them. The V and J calls and the clone size are those of that table, but D and trimming were determined from the DNA. Counted here are some 160,000 clones, roughly 87% occurring once; the ten biggest clones make up more than 0.5%. To note about this clone: Its antigen is not identified.

The CDR3 contains 15 residues. V lost 6 bases and J lost 6, with 18 bases in between. Germline V gene sequence: CDR1 LNHNV, CDR2 YYDKDF (reference sequence). The TCR comes from a woman aged 45-60 years in good health and CMV-seronegative. The sample consisted of PBMCs. V usage is TRBV15 and J usage is TRBJ2-4; maybe TRBD1 (7 bases). CDR3 in amino acids: CATSQGGARGNIQYF. Written as DNA, the CDR3 is TGTGCCACCAGTCAGGGGGGCGCGAGGGGAAACATTCAGTACTTC.